A single sample gave rise to the 31 T cell receptor beta chains below, sequenced in a study of blood T cell repertoires in COVID-19. The assay was immunoSEQ multiplex PCR, and TCRdb's table has in-frame clones only and misses some. The data contain about 55,000 clones, around 88% of them singletons. Sequenced sample: peripheral blood. These receptor sequences come from a woman of 80 years or more with acute or convalescent COVID-19.

V gene TRBV11-3 combines with J gene TRBJ2-1; D is possibly TRBD2 (5 bases). In germline, CDR1 is SGHNT, CDR2 YENEEA. With 5 bases removed from V and 2 bases from J, the gap between germline ends came to 7 bases. The CDR3 runs to 13 residues. CDR3 DNA: TGTGCCAGCAGCCCTAGCACCTACAATGAGCAGTTCTTC. It specifies CASSPSTYNEQFF.

The rearrangement uses TRBV2 and TRBJ2-2; tentatively, D is TRBD1 (6 bases). The CDR3 contains 13 residues. The germline CDR1 and CDR2 sequences are SNHLY and FYNNEI. Trimming removed 0 bases from V and 16 bases from J, with 15 bases in between. The CDR3 loop is CASSEAGTRVGFF. In DNA, the CDR3 is TGTGCCAGCAGTGAAGCGGGGACAAGAGTGGGGTTTTTT.

CDR3 sequence: CASSTTKNYEQYF. The CDR3 coding sequence is TGTGCCAGCAGTACCACAAAAAACTACGAGCAGTACTTC. The chain combines TRBV28 with TRBJ2-7; no definite D call. The CDR3 runs to 13 residues. Trimming left V 5 bases short and J 3 bases short, with 11 bases between. Germline lookup yields CDR1 MDHEN and CDR2 SYDVKM.

This clone was picked up one time. The chain combines TRBV6-6 with TRBJ1-5; the D is unclear. The CDR3 length is 15 residues. Trimming removed 2 bases from V and 2 bases from J, with 10 bases in between. Germline V gene data show CDR1 as MNHNY and CDR2 as SVGAGI (reference sequence). The CDR3 region is CASSYRVVGNQPQHF. CDR3 sequence (DNA): TGTGCCAGCAGTTACAGAGTGGTTGGCAATCAGCCCCAGCATTTT.

This CDR3 is CASSPGSPPLHF. The CDR3 DNA sequence: TGTGCCAGCAGCCCCGGTAGTCCACCCCTCCACTTT. The chain recombines TRBV3-1 (or the pseudogene TRBV3-2) with TRBJ1-6, with D hard to call. V shed 4 bases and J shed 11 bases, with 9 bases lying between them. CDR1 is LGHDT, CDR2 YNNKEL, per germline (reference sequence). This CDR3 has 12 residues.

This chain joins TRBV28 and TRBJ1-5; the D gene is possibly TRBD1 (5 bases). V was pared by 6 bases and J by 0 bases, with 12 bases between. The CDR3 runs 15 residues. Germline V gene sequence: CDR1 MDHEN, CDR2 SYDVKM. In DNA, the CDR3 is TGTGCCAGCAGGGCCGGGGGTCTTAGCAATCAGCCCCAGCATTTT. Amino acid sequence: CASRAGGLSNQPQHF. The full variable domain, its missing parts supplied by reference TRBV28 and TRBJ1-5, is DVKVTQSSRYLVKRTGEKVFLECVQDMDHENMFWYRQDPGLGLRLIYFSYDVKMKEKGDIPEGYSVSREKKERFSLILESASTNQTSMYLCASRAGGLSNQPQHFGDGTRLSIL.

The V call is TRBV19, the J call TRBJ2-2, with TRBD1 identical over 8 bases. Germline assignment: CDR1 LNHDA and CDR2 SQIVND (reference sequence). The length of the CDR3 is 15 residues. Trimming took 9 bases from V and 0 from J; bases not matched to a gene: 6. Here the CDR3 DNA reads TGTGCCAGCACGACAGGGGCCGCGAACACCGGGGAGCTGTTTTTT. As protein: CASTTGAANTGELFF.

The J gene is TRBJ2-5, the V gene TRBV5-4, with TRBD1 identical over 8 bases. This CDR3 contains 14 residues. In germline, CDR1 is SGHNT, CDR2 YYREEE (reference sequence). The V gene end was trimmed by 4 bases and the J gene end by 3 bases; junction bases not matched to a gene: 5. CDR3 protein: CASSPQGAEETQYF. CDR3 nucleotides: TGTGCCAGCAGCCCGCAGGGGGCTGAAGAGACCCAGTACTTC.

The chain joins TRBV6-5 to TRBJ1-3; D uncertain. V lost 4 bases and J 3 bases, leaving 7 bases between the germline ends. Germline V gene lookup returns CDR1 MNHEY and CDR2 SVGAGI. The CDR3 is made up of 13 amino acids. CDR3 region: CASSSARGNTIYF. CDR3 coding DNA: TGTGCCAGCAGTTCTGCGCGTGGAAACACCATATATTTT.

V and J are TRBV14 and TRBJ2-5; 10 nucleotides agree with TRBD2. This CDR3 has 15 residues. From germline, CDR1 is SGHDN and CDR2 FVKESK. V trimming: 5 bases; J trimming: 5 bases; junction bases outside the gene matches: 8. The CDR3 nucleotides are TGTGCCAGCAGCATAGGAGCGGGAGGGCCGGAGACCCAGTACTTC. This gives the protein CASSIGAGGPETQYF.

This sequence joins TRBV19 and TRBJ1-5; the D gene is possibly TRBD1 (5 bases). V lost 0 bases and J lost 2, with 8 bases in between. Germline V gives CDR1 LNHDA, CDR2 SQIVND (reference sequence). The CDR3 extends over 15 amino acids. Here the CDR3 reads CASSIEHRRNQPQHF. The CDR3 nucleotides are TGTGCCAGTAGTATAGAGCACAGGCGCAATCAGCCCCAGCATTTT.

This chain uses TRBV6-4 with TRBJ1-6, with TRBD1 identical over 8 bases. Germline CDR1 reads MRHNA; CDR2 reads SNTAGT. J lost 4 bases, V lost 2 bases, and 10 bases had no gene match. The length of the CDR3 is 18 residues. The CDR3: CASSDPDRAIPYNSPLHF. CDR3 sequence (DNA): TGTGCCAGCAGTGACCCGGACAGGGCGATACCGTATAATTCACCCCTCCACTTT.

In its sample, this clone was seen a few times. CDR3 DNA: TGTGCCAGCAGCCAAGACAGGAACACTGAAGCTTTCTTT. Translated, it gives CASSQDRNTEAFF. This sequence joins TRBV14 and TRBJ1-1; unclear D gene. Germline CDR1 SGHDN, CDR2 FVKESK. V was trimmed by 0 bases and J by 1 base, leaving 3 bases between them. This CDR3 spans 13 amino acids.

The chain joins TRBV7-2 to TRBJ2-1; a weak D match, TRBD2 (5 bases). CDR3 length: 13 residues. Trimming stripped 0 bases from V and 11 bases from J, with 11 bases between. Germline V CDR1 and CDR2: SGHTA, FQGNSA. Here the CDR3 DNA reads TGTGCCAGCAGCTTAGCGGCCGGGGAGAAGCAGTTCTTC. It codes for CASSLAAGEKQFF.

The chain employs TRBV30 and TRBJ2-7; 9 bases are a match to TRBD1. Per the germline V gene, CDR1 is GTSNPN and CDR2 is SVGIG (reference sequence). Trimming removed 2 bases from V and 2 bases from J; junction bases left unmatched: 4. The CDR3 is 14 amino acids. The CDR3 DNA sequence: TGTGCCTGGAGTTGGGGACAGGGCGCCTACGAGCAGTACTTC. Amino acids: CAWSWGQGAYEQYF.

The chain employs TRBV5-1 and TRBJ2-3, with TRBD2 matching over 9 bases. This CDR3 region has 15 residues. The V segment lost 2 bases and the J segment 1 base; nucleotides outside the gene matches: 2. Germline V CDR1 and CDR2: SGHRS, YFSETQ. The DNA for the CDR3 is TGCGCCAGCAGCTTCAGGACTAGCGGCACAGATACGCAGTATTTT. Translated: CASSFRTSGTDTQYF.

This clone came up a few times. The chain carries TRBV20-1 and TRBJ1-2; D not resolved. Between the trimmed V and J ends, which lost 3 bases and 0 bases, there was a span of 8 bases. Germline V gene lookup returns CDR1 DFQATT and CDR2 SNEGSKA (reference sequence). This CDR3 has 13 amino acids. The CDR3 nucleotides are TGCAGTGCTAGTTTAACAGCTAACTATGGCTACACCTTC. It codes for CSASLTANYGYTF.

This clone was found a few times. The chain is built from TRBV19 and TRBJ2-2; D possibly corresponds to TRBD2 (7 bases). Trimming cost V 4 bases and J 8 bases, with 17 bases left between them. The CDR3 is 15 amino acids. Germline V lookup: CDR1 LNHDA, CDR2 SQIVND (reference sequence). The CDR3 spells CASSTGGVGTGELFF. CDR3 sequence (DNA): TGTGCCAGTAGTACGGGGGGCGTTGGGACGGGGGAGCTGTTTTTT.

The V gene is TRBV7-9, the J gene TRBJ1-3, with D unresolved. Trimming removed 1 base at V and 0 bases at J, with 13 bases between. The CDR3 covers 17 residues. Germline assignment: CDR1 SEHNR and CDR2 FQNEAQ (reference sequence). The CDR3 region has the DNA TGTGCCAGCAGCTTAGTTAGTTTCCGGGACTCTGGAAACACCATATATTTT. This encodes CASSLVSFRDSGNTIYF.

The chain employs TRBV5-1 and TRBJ2-5; D not resolved. Trimming pared 0 bases from V and 1 base from J, leaving 10 bases between. This CDR3 is 15 amino acids long. The germline CDR1 and CDR2 sequences are SGHRS and YFSETQ. For the CDR3, the DNA is TGCGCCAGCAGCTTGGACGGAGCCCTCCAAGAGACCCAGTACTTC. This encodes CASSLDGALQETQYF.

The V and J genes are TRBV3-1 (or the pseudogene TRBV3-2) and TRBJ1-2; a possible D gene is TRBD1 (5 bases). Trimming took 0 bases from V and 5 from J, leaving 13 bases between them. The CDR3 loop spans 15 amino acids. Per the germline V gene, CDR1 is LGHDT and CDR2 is YNNKEL (reference sequence). CDR3 nucleotide sequence: TGTGCCAGCAGCCAAGATTTCCAGGGTTTTTATGGCTACACCTTC. It specifies CASSQDFQGFYGYTF.

CDR3 sequence: CASRPGQGYTGELFF. The CDR3 DNA is TGTGCCAGTCGGCCGGGACAGGGATACACCGGGGAGCTGTTTTTT. The V call is TRBV19, the J call TRBJ2-2; TRBD1 matches 9 bases. With 8 bases clipped from V and 3 bases from J, the junction kept 7 bases outside the gene matches. CDR3 length: 15 residues. Germline CDR1 LNHDA, CDR2 SQIVND (reference sequence). Supplemented by reference TRBV19 and TRBJ2-2, the full variable domain reads DGGITQSPKYLFRKEGQNVTLSCEQNLNHDAMYWYRQDPGQGLRLIYYSQIVNDFQKGDIAEGYSVSREKKESFPLTVTSAQKNPTAFYLCASRPGQGYTGELFFGEGSRLTVL.

The chain employs TRBV29-1 and TRBJ2-7; maybe TRBD1 (5 bases). Germline values: CDR1 SQVTM, CDR2 ANQGSEA. The CDR3 has 13 amino acids. Trimming stripped 5 bases from V and 2 bases from J, with 13 bases between. Here the CDR3 DNA reads TGCAGCGTTAGAAGGAAGGGGACCTACGAGCAGTACTTC. Its protein product is CSVRRKGTYEQYF.

The chain joins TRBV5-1 to TRBJ1-2, with D hard to call. The CDR3 totals 13 residues. The germline CDR1 and CDR2 sequences are SGHRS and YFSETQ. V lost 0 bases, J lost 0 bases, and 3 bases lay in between. The CDR3 loop is CASSLAANYGYTF. The CDR3 DNA reads TGCGCCAGCAGCTTGGCGGCTAACTATGGCTACACCTTC.

This clone has more than one count but fewer than ten. In DNA form, the CDR3 reads TGTGCCAGCAGCCAAGATCGGACTGACGATAATGAAAAACTGTTTTTT. Encoded protein: CASSQDRTDDNEKLFF. V is TRBV3-1 (or the pseudogene TRBV3-2) and J is TRBJ1-4; D not resolved. The V end lost 0 bases, the J end lost 4 bases, and 12 bases lay between the germline ends. Looked up from germline, CDR1 is LGHDT and CDR2 is YNNKEL (reference sequence). This CDR3 contains 16 residues.

This clone was observed once. The chain recombines TRBV10-3 with TRBJ1-1; 10 bases line up with TRBD1. Germline V gives CDR1 ENHRY, CDR2 SYGVKD. V lost 10 bases to trimming and J lost 5 bases; unmatched junction nucleotides: 4. The CDR3 totals 12 residues. This CDR3 is CASRQGATEAFF. The CDR3 nucleotides are TGTGCCAGCCGACAGGGGGCGACTGAAGCTTTCTTT.

J is TRBJ2-6 and V is TRBV19; 8 nucleotides match TRBD1. Trimming at V came to 6 bases and at J to 3 bases, leaving 7 bases not matched to a gene. The CDR3 loop spans 16 amino acids. From germline, CDR1 is LNHDA and CDR2 SQIVND (reference sequence). CDR3 residues: CASRAGGAGGANVLTF. DNA for the CDR3: TGTGCCAGTAGGGCAGGGGGCGCGGGTGGGGCCAACGTCCTGACTTTC.

The sample holds a few counts of this clone. The gene calls are TRBV4-2 and TRBJ2-1, with a tentative D call TRBD2 (6 bases). From germline, CDR1 is LGHNA and CDR2 YNFKEQ. This CDR3 is 17 amino acids long. The V and J ends lost 4 bases and 0 bases respectively, with 16 bases between them. The CDR3 is CASSPTPGDSSYNEQFF. The CDR3 bases are TGTGCCAGCAGCCCGACTCCGGGGGATAGCTCCTACAATGAGCAGTTCTTC.

CDR3 residues: CASSLLAGGRRYNEQFF. The CDR3 region has the DNA TGCGCCAGCAGCCTTTTAGCGGGAGGAAGAAGATACAATGAGCAGTTCTTC. The V and J genes are TRBV5-1 and TRBJ2-1, with 10 bases that match TRBD2. This CDR3 is built from 17 residues. The V and J ends lost 4 bases and 4 bases, in that order; junction bases with no gene match: 11. The germline V gene has CDR1 SGHRS and CDR2 YFSETQ.

This rearrangement joins TRBV5-1 to TRBJ1-1; D is ambiguous. Germline-derived CDR1 and CDR2 are SGHRS and YFSETQ. Between the trimmed V and J ends, which lost 0 bases and 2 bases, there was a span of 14 bases. This CDR3 is built from 16 residues. CDR3 residues: CASSLVLGSLNTEAFF. The CDR3 coding sequence is TGCGCCAGCAGCTTGGTTCTGGGCAGCCTTAACACTGAAGCTTTCTTT.

This clone showed up just a few times. This chain joins TRBV7-6 and TRBJ1-1; TRBD1 matches 9 bases. The CDR3 extends over 15 amino acids. V shed 4 bases, J shed 4 bases, and the junction held 7 bases outside the gene matches. CDR1 SGHVS and CDR2 FNYEAQ come from the germline V gene. The CDR3 DNA reads TGTGCCAGCAGCTCACAGGGGGCTGGGGCCACTGAAGCTTTCTTT. This sequence encodes CASSSQGAGATEAFF.